A selection of T cell receptor beta chains follows, all from one sample in a study of tumor-infiltrating lymphocytes in primary liver carcinoma. TCRdb itself ran the multiplex PCR reads through MiXCR, one entry per CDR3 protein. The repertoire consists of fewer than 250,000 distinct CDR3 sequences, with roughly 80% occurring once and the leading ten covering approximately 18%. Sequencing input: tumor tissue from primary liver carcinoma. The receptors stem from a man aged 40-55 years with primary liver carcinoma and hepatitis B virus infection. Each CDR3 is given with its conserved first and last residue.

v_gene: TRBV29-1
CDR3aa: CSAAPAWGMNTEAFF

v_gene: TRBV10-2
CDR3aa: CASSGRTGSAELFF

v_gene: TRBV11-2
CDR3aa: CASRLRWTGEYEQYF

v_gene: TRBV6-5
CDR3aa: CANSKIGEDGYTF

v_gene: TRBV4-2
CDR3aa: CASSQDRASGYFEQYF

v_gene: TRBV20-1
CDR3aa: CSARDLLAGEEQFF

v_gene: TRBV11-2
CDR3aa: CASSSNRNSYEHFF

v_gene: TRBV5-4
CDR3aa: CPSISQTGGRALEQFF

v_gene: TRBV29-1
CDR3aa: CSVDPGVNTGELFF

v_gene: TRBV29-1
CDR3aa: CSVDDSGGSSYEQYF

v_gene: TRBV5-6
CDR3aa: CASSFVGVLTF

v_gene: TRBV5-1
CDR3aa: CASSFSGGYNGQFF

v_gene: TRBV6-5
CDR3aa: CTSRPGTAELGYTF

v_gene: TRBV4-2
CDR3aa: CTSSQDVQGTYGYTF

v_gene: TRBV5-4
CDR3aa: CASSLASSGNTIYF

v_gene: TRBV5-4
CDR3aa: CVSSLWGRTGEQFF

v_gene: TRBV11-1
CDR3aa: CASNFLGTSGTKNILYF

v_gene: TRBV4-3
CDR3aa: CGTSQAACGRTGETQYF

v_gene: TRBV18
CDR3aa: CASSTGNQPQHF

v_gene: TRBV4-1
CDR3aa: CASSRLPEQGIPTSGRAWGEQYF

v_gene: TRBV29-1
CDR3aa: CNAMTSGTGTPCEQYF

v_gene: TRBV29-1
CDR3aa: CSVAGGGLYSEAFF

v_gene: TRBV12-3/TRBV12-4
CDR3aa: CASSHQGDNQLQHF

v_gene: TRBV6-2/TRBV6-3
CDR3aa: CASSYETPYEQYF

v_gene: TRBV29-1
CDR3aa: CRVKGRVGITDTQCF

v_gene: TRBV29-1
CDR3aa: CSVATGWGMNTEAFF

v_gene: TRBV12-3/TRBV12-4
CDR3aa: CASSRTRLAPGRASGANVLTF

v_gene: TRBV29-1
CDR3aa: CSVRQRSSYNDQFF

v_gene: TRBV19
CDR3aa: CASSRGQRMNEQFF

v_gene: TRBV5-4
CDR3aa: CASSPAHVGEAQYF

v_gene: TRBV4-1
CDR3aa: CASRPELAGAYNEQFF

v_gene: TRBV6-2/TRBV6-3
CDR3aa: CASSYSSPYTQYF

v_gene: TRBV11-2
CDR3aa: CASSLDLGGSGCFF

v_gene: TRBV4-2
CDR3aa: CASSPDLAEPYNEQFF

v_gene: TRBV4-2
CDR3aa: CTSNQDRTGWGYTF

v_gene: TRBV11-3
CDR3aa: CASSLGVSNYEHFF

v_gene: TRBV6-5
CDR3aa: CASNPGLPGTETQYF

v_gene: TRBV6-6
CDR3aa: CVSCTKDEQYF

v_gene: TRBV12-3/TRBV12-4
CDR3aa: CASNTGTISYNEQSF

v_gene: TRBV29-1
CDR3aa: CSVVTSGSYYEQFF

v_gene: TRBV29-1
CDR3aa: CGVEADRGRAETQYF

v_gene: TRBV4-3
CDR3aa: CASSRGQGGEILFF

v_gene: TRBV20-1
CDR3aa: CSASKQETQYF

v_gene: TRBV6-2/TRBV6-3
CDR3aa: CTSSYMTPNQPQHF

v_gene: TRBV6-2/TRBV6-3
CDR3aa: CPSSYDYYYERYF